The next 15 T cell receptor beta chains were all read from a single sample in a study of cytomegalovirus exposure and HLA in healthy donors. The PCR made use of 60 Vbeta and 13 Jbeta primers. Assay used: immunoSEQ multiplex PCR; TCRdb lists only in-frame clones, some missing. This repertoire shows some 120,000 clones, 80% to 90% found once; its top ten account for more than 3.5%. Input material: PBMCs. The receptors come from a woman aged 40-49 years in good health and CMV-seropositive.

V is TRBV6-6 and J is TRBJ1-1, with D perhaps matching TRBD1 (6 bases). Germline-derived CDR1 and CDR2 are MNHNY and SVGAGI (reference sequence). Trimming stripped 5 bases from V and 1 base from J, with 17 bases between. This CDR3 spans 16 amino acids. This chain's CDR3 is CASSTLWGLRNTEAFF. The DNA for the CDR3 is TGTGCCAGCAGTACCTTATGGGGGCTGAGGAACACTGAAGCTTTCTTT.

The table lists this clone with a few counts. This chain links TRBV7-8 with TRBJ2-7, with TRBD2 matching over 9 bases. V lost 3 bases, J lost 5 bases, and 17 bases stayed unmatched. The germline V gene encodes CDR1 SGHVS and CDR2 FQNEAQ. There are 18 residues in the CDR3. The CDR3 region has the DNA TGTGCCAGCAGCTTCTTCGTGAGTAGCGGGAGTATTCCCCACGAGCAGTACTTC. Protein sequence: CASSFFVSSGSIPHEQYF.

This chain connects TRBV6-5 to TRBJ1-5; D is unresolved. V dropped 8 bases and J dropped 1 base, with 12 bases sitting between them. Germline assignment: CDR1 MNHEY and CDR2 SVGAGI. The CDR3 is 14 residues long. CDR3: CASGPLRSNQPQHF. The CDR3 region has the DNA TGTGCCAGCGGTCCCTTGAGGAGCAATCAGCCCCAGCATTTT.

The rearrangement uses TRBV6-1 and TRBJ2-7; 9 bases are a match to TRBD1. Per germline, CDR1 MNHNS and CDR2 SASEGT. J lost 0 bases, V lost 1 base, and 1 base had no gene match. This CDR3 comprises 15 residues. CDR3 region: CASSEGTGVSYEQYF. For the CDR3, the DNA is TGTGCCAGCAGTGAAGGGACAGGGGTCTCCTACGAGCAGTACTTC.

CDR3 coding DNA: TGTGCCAGCAGCTTATTGCCCCCCAAAATAGCGGGAGGGCATTACGAGCAGTACTTC. It yields the protein CASSLLPPKIAGGHYEQYF. The rearrangement uses TRBV7-2 and TRBJ2-7; TRBD2 matches at 11 bases. V lost 2 bases and J lost 4; bases outside the gene matches: 16. The CDR3 length is 19 residues. Germline CDR1 SGHTA, CDR2 FQGNSA.

J is TRBJ2-3 and V is TRBV19, with TRBD2 matching over 10 bases. V trimming: 5 bases; J trimming: 5 bases; junction bases outside the gene matches: 10. This CDR3 is built from 16 residues. Germline V gene data show CDR1 as LNHDA and CDR2 as SQIVND (reference sequence). Here the CDR3 DNA reads TGTGCCAGTAGTCGACTAGCGGGCCCGGGGGGAGATACGCAGTATTTT. Translation: CASSRLAGPGGDTQYF.

CDR3 sequence reads: CASSEAEGIYNEQFF. The CDR3 region has the DNA TGTGCCAGCAGCGAGGCGGAAGGAATTTACAATGAGCAGTTCTTC. The chain combines TRBV9 with TRBJ2-1; D is ambiguous. Trimming shortened V by 3 bases and J by 4 bases, and 14 bases separated the two germline ends. The CDR3 loop spans 15 amino acids. Germline V gene lookup returns CDR1 SGDLS and CDR2 YYNGEE.

The genes are TRBV2 and TRBJ1-4; D perhaps matches TRBD1 (6 bases). The CDR3 is made up of 15 amino acids. Germline-derived CDR1 and CDR2 are SNHLY and FYNNEI. The ends were cut back, 9 bases at V and 4 bases at J, with 18 bases in the middle. The CDR3 spells CARDSGTNSNEKLFF. CDR3 bases: TGTGCCAGAGACTCCGGGACAAACAGTAATGAAAAACTGTTTTTT.

The chain recombines TRBV28 with TRBJ1-2, with a possible D match to TRBD1 (6 bases). The V end was cut by 4 bases, the J end by 4 bases, with 10 bases between. Germline CDR1 MDHEN, CDR2 SYDVKM. This CDR3 comprises 13 residues. CDR3 nucleotide sequence: TGTGCCAGCAGTTCAACAGGGATCTATGGCTACACCTTC. As protein: CASSSTGIYGYTF.

The chain employs TRBV10-1 and TRBJ1-2, with D unresolved. The V end was cut by 9 bases, the J end by 1 base, with 18 bases between. The V gene's germline CDR1 is WNHNN and CDR2 SYGVQD (reference sequence). CDR3 length: 15 amino acids. The CDR3 DNA follows: TGCGCCAGGGGAGACATGGCCAATGGTAACTATGGCTACACCTTC. Protein sequence: CARGDMANGNYGYTF.

The chain combines TRBV20-1 with TRBJ1-5; D might be TRBD1 (6 bases). V was trimmed by 5 bases and J by 11 bases, leaving 10 bases between them. Germline V gene sequence: CDR1 DFQATT, CDR2 SNEGSKA (reference sequence). There are 10 residues in the CDR3. CDR3 DNA: TGCAGTGCTGAACAGGGATCCCAGCATTTT. The encoded protein is CSAEQGSQHF.

This clone was seen a single time. The chain is built from TRBV30 and TRBJ1-1; perhaps TRBD1 as D (5 bases). Germline V gene sequence: CDR1 GTSNPN, CDR2 SVGIG (reference sequence). Trimming took 4 bases from V and 6 from J, leaving 15 bases between them. This CDR3 is built from 13 residues. The CDR3 DNA reads as TGTGCCTGGAATGATGGGGGGTATTCTGAAGCTTTCTTT. Translation gives CAWNDGGYSEAFF.

The chain combines TRBV9 with TRBJ1-1; 7 nucleotides agree with TRBD1. This CDR3 region has 13 residues. The J segment lost 3 bases and the V segment lost 3 bases, leaving 2 bases of the junction unmatched. Germline CDR1 and CDR2: SGDLS and YYNGEE. CDR3 nucleotides: TGTGCCAGCAGCGCAACAGGGGACACTGAAGCTTTCTTT. This encodes CASSATGDTEAFF.

This clone showed up just once. The chain employs TRBV5-5 and TRBJ1-1, with a weak D call TRBD1 (6 bases). Per the germline V gene, CDR1 is SGHKS and CDR2 is YYEKEE (reference sequence). V shed 4 bases and J shed 4 bases, with 14 bases lying between them. The CDR3 has 14 residues. The CDR3 nucleotides are TGTGCCAGCAGCCCGGGACACCTAGGCACTGAAGCTTTCTTT. Protein sequence: CASSPGHLGTEAFF. Based on the CDR3 plus reference TRBV5-5 and TRBJ1-1, the full variable domain is DAGVTQSPTHLIKTRGQQVTLRCSPISGHKSVSWYQQVLGQGPQFIFQYYEKEERGRGNFPDRFSARQFPNYSSELNVNALLLGDSALYLCASSPGHLGTEAFFGQGTRLTVV.

V gene TRBV15 combines with J gene TRBJ2-1; 9 nucleotides line up with TRBD1. The length of the CDR3 is 14 residues. J was trimmed by 8 bases and V by 3 bases; bases with no gene match: 5. The V gene's germline CDR1 is LNHNV and CDR2 YYDKDF (reference sequence). The CDR3 loop reads CATSRGTGSHEQFF. The DNA of the CDR3 is TGTGCCACCAGCAGGGGGACAGGGTCCCATGAGCAGTTCTTC.